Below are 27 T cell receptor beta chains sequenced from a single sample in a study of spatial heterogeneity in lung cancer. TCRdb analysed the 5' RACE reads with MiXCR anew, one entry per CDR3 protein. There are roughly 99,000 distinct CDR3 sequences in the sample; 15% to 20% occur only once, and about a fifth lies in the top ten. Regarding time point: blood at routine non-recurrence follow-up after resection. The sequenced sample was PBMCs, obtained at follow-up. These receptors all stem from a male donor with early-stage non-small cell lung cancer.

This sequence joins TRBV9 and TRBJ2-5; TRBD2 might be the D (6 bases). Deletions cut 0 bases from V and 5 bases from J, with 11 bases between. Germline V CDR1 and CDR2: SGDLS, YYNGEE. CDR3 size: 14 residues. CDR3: CASSVAGAAETQYF. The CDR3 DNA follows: TGTGCCAGCAGCGTAGCGGGAGCGGCGGAGACCCAGTACTTC.

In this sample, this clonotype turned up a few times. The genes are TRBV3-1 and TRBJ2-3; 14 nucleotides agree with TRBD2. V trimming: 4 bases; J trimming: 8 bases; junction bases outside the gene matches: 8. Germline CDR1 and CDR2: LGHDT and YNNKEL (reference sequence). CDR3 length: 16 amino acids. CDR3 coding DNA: TGTGCCAGCAGCCCAGGGACTAGCGGGGGCTCGGGTACGCAGTATTTT. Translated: CASSPGTSGGSGTQYF.

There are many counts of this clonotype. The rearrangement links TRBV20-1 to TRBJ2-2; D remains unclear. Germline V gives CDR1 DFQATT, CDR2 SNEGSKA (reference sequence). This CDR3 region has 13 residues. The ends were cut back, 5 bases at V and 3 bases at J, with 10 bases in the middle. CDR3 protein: CSAPGRDTGELFF. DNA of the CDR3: TGCAGTGCTCCCGGACGTGACACCGGGGAGCTGTTTTTT.

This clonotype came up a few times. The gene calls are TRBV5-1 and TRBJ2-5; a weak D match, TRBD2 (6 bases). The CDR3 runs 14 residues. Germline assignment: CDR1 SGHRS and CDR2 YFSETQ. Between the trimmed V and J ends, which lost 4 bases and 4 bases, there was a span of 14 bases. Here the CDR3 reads CASSNPGVGETQYF. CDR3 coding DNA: TGCGCCAGCAGCAACCCGGGGGTGGGAGAGACCCAGTACTTC.

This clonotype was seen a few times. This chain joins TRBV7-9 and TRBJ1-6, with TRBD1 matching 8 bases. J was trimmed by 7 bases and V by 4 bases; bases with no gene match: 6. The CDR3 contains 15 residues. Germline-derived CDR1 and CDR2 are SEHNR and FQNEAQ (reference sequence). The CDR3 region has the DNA TGTGCCAGCAGCTCGCAGGGACAGGCGAATTCACCCCTCCACTTT. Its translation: CASSSQGQANSPLHF.

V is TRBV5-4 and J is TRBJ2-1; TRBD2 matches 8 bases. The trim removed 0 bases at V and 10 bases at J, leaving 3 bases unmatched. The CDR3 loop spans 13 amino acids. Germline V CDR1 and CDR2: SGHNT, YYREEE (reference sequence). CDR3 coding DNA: TGTGCCAGCAGCTTGGAACTAGCGGCCGAGCAGTTCTTC. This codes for CASSLELAAEQFF.

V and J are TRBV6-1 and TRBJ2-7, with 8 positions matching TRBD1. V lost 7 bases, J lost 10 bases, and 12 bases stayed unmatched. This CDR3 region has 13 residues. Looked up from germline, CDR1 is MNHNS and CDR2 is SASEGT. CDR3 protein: CASTLTTGGGQYV. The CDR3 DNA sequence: TGTGCCAGCACTTTGACTACAGGGGGTGGTCAGTACGTC.

CDR3 sequence: CASSAAGREGGEQFF. The CDR3 nucleotides read TGTGCCAGCAGCGCAGCGGGTAGAGAAGGAGGTGAGCAGTTCTTC. This chain joins TRBV7-3 and TRBJ2-1, with D possibly being TRBD2 (6 bases). CDR1 SGHTA and CDR2 FQGTGA come from the germline V gene. The CDR3 runs to 15 residues. Deletions cut 5 bases from V and 9 bases from J, with 20 bases between.

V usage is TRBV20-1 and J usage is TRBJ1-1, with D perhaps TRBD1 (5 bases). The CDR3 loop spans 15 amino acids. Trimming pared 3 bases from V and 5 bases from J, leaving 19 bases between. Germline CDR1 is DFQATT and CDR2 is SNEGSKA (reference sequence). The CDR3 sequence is CSARSPGRISTEAFF. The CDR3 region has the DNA TGCAGTGCTAGGTCCCCGGGACGAATAAGTACTGAAGCTTTCTTT.

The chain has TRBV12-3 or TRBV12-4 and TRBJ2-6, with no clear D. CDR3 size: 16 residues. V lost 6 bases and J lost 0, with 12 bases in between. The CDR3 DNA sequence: TGTGCCAGCAGACGACAAAGCAGCTCTGGGGCCAACGTCCTGACTTTC. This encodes CASRRQSSSGANVLTF.

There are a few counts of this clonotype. The chain's CDR3 is CASSSSPGDTYEQYF. CDR3 sequence (DNA): TGTGCCAGCAGCTCCAGTCCGGGTGACACCTACGAGCAGTACTTC. The V gene is TRBV9, the J gene TRBJ2-7; no definite D call. Trimming cost V 4 bases and J 2 bases, with 16 bases left between them. CDR3 length: 15 residues. From germline, CDR1 is SGDLS and CDR2 YYNGEE.

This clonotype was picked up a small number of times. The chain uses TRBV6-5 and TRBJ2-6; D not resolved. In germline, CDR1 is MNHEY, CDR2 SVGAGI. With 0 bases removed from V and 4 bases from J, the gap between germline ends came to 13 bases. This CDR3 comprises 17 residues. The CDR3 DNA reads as TGTGCCAGCAGTTACTCAGATACCTCGTCCGGGGCCAACGTCCTGACTTTC. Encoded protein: CASSYSDTSSGANVLTF.

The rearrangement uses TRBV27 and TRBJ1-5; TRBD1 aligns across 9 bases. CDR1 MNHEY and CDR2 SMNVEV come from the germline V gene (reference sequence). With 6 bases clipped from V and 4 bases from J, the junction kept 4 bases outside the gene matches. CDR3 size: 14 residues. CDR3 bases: TGTGCCAGCAGAGCCGGGACAGGGAATCAGCCCCAGCATTTT. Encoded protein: CASRAGTGNQPQHF.

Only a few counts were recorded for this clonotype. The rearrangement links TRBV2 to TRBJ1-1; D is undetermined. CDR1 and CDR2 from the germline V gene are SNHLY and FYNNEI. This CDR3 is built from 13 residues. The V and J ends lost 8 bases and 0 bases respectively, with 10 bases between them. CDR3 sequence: CASCNNVNTEAFF. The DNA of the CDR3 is TGTGCCAGCTGTAACAACGTGAACACTGAAGCTTTCTTT.

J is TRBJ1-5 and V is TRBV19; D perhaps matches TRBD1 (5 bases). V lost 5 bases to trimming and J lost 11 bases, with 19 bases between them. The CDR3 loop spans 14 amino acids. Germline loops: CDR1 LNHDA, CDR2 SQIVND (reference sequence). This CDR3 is CASSFREGSVAQHF. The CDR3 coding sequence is TGTGCCAGTAGTTTCCGGGAGGGGTCGGTTGCCCAGCATTTT.

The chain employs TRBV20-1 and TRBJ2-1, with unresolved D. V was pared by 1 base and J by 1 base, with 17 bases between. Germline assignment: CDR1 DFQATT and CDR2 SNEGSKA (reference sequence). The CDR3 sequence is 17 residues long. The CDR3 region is CSARVSGSLSSYNEQFF. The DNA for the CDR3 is TGCAGTGCTAGAGTTTCTGGCTCCCTCTCATCCTACAATGAGCAGTTCTTC.

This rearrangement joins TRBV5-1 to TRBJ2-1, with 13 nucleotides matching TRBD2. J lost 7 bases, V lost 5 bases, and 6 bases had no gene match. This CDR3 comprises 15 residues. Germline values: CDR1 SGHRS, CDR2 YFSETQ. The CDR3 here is CASRFTSGRVNEQFF. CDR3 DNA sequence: TGCGCCAGCAGATTTACTAGCGGGAGGGTTAATGAGCAGTTCTTC.

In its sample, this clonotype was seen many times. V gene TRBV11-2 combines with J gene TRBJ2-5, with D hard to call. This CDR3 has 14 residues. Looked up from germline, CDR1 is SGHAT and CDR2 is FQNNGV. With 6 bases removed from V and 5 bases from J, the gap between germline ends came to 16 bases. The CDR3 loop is CASSPPSFAETQYF. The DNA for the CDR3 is TGTGCCAGCAGTCCGCCCAGTTTCGCGGAGACCCAGTACTTC.

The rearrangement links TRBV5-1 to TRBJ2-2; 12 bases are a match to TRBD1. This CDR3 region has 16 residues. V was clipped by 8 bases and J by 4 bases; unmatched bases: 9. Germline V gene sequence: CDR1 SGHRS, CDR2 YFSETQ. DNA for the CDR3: TGCGCCAGTTTCCCCGGGACAGGGGGCAGCACCGGGGAGCTGTTTTTT. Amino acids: CASFPGTGGSTGELFF.

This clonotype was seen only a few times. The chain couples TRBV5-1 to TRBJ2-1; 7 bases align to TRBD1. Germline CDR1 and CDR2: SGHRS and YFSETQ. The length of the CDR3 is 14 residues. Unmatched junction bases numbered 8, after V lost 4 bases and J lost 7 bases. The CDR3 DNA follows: TGCGCCAGCAGCCCGACAGGGTATGGAAATGAGCAGTTCTTC. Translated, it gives CASSPTGYGNEQFF.

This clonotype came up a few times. CDR3 protein: CASSLDGVPSTDTQYF. CDR3 coding DNA: TGTGCCAGCAGCTTAGATGGGGTGCCCTCCACAGATACGCAGTATTTT. The V gene is TRBV11-2, the J gene TRBJ2-3; D is undetermined. Germline CDR1 reads SGHAT; CDR2 reads FQNNGV. V lost 0 bases, J lost 2 bases, and 12 bases lay in between. The CDR3 totals 16 residues.

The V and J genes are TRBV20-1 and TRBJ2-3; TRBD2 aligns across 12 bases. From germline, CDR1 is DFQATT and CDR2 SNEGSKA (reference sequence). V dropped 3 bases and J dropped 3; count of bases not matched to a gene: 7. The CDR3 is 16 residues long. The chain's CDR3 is CSASSTTSGRTDTQYF. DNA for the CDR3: TGCAGTGCTAGCTCTACGACTAGCGGGAGAACAGATACGCAGTATTTT.

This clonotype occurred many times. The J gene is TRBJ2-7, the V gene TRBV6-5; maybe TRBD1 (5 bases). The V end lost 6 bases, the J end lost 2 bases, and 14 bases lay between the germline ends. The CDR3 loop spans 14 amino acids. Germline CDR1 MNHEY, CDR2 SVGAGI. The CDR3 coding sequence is TGTGCCAGCAGCCCTCGAGCAGGGACCTACGAGCAGTACTTC. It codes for CASSPRAGTYEQYF.

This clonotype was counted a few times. CDR3 region: CASSIGAHTSNQPQHF. The CDR3 nucleotides are TGTGCCAGTAGTATAGGGGCACACACGAGCAATCAGCCCCAGCATTTT. The chain has TRBV19 and TRBJ1-5; D is unresolved. Trimming took off 1 base at V and 1 base at J, with 11 bases between the two ends. The CDR3 has 16 residues. Per germline, CDR1 LNHDA and CDR2 SQIVND (reference sequence).

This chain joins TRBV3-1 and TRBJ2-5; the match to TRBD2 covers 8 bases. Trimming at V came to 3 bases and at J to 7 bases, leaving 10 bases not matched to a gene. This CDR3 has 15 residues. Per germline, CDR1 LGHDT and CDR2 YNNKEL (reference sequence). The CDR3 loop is CASSQETSGRGTQYF. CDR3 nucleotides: TGTGCCAGCAGCCAGGAAACTAGCGGAAGAGGGACCCAGTACTTC.

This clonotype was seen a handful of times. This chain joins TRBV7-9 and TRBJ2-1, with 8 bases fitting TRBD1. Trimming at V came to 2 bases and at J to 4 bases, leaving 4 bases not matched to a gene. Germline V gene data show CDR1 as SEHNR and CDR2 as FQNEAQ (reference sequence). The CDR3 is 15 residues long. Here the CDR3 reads CASSLWRQGYNEQFF. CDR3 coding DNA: TGTGCCAGCAGCTTATGGCGACAGGGGTACAATGAGCAGTTCTTC.

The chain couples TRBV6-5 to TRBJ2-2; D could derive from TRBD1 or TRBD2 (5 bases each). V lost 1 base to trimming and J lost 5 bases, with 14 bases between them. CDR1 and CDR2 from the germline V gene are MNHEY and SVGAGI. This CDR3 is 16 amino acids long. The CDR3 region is CASSYWAPGGTGELFF. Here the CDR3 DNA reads TGTGCCAGCAGTTACTGGGCCCCTGGGGGAACCGGGGAGCTGTTTTTT.